Reported below is one T cell receptor (beta chain). Its antigen remains unidentified. The input lacks base qualities; no much larger clone sits a single base away. The sample belongs to a study of blood T cell repertoires in COVID-19 (dated by TCRdb to the early 2020s). Study-wide context: Samples covering the acute and convalescent phases of COVID-19 were provided by collaborators in the United States, Italy and Spain. The material from the prospective study consisted of cDNA or gDNA derived from T cells, B-cell-depleted T cells, or PBMCs. The dataset comprised deeply sampled blood TCRbeta repertoires from subjects exposed to, actively infected with, or recovered from COVID-19. The repertoires were made available in a free public database intended to serve as a resource for research on the immune response to SARS-CoV-2. Samples came from the ongoing ImmuneRACE study (first 160 participants) plus 1,254 subjects from 6 global collaborators. A de-identified subject ID, COVID-19 status, age in years and sex were almost always included in the sample metadata. HLA class I and class II types, where available, came from metadata supplied by the sample provider rather than from assay-based typing.

The immunoSEQ Assay, a bias-controlled multiplex PCR, was used to amplify TCRbeta CDR3 regions from genomic DNA. The original methods were these. Nucleated cell counts per sample were estimated from amplification of reference gene primers within the assay. Sequence reads were collapsed and filtered to measure the absolute abundance of every unique TCRbeta CDR3 rearrangement. For each sample, productive Simpson clonality was calculated as the square root of Simpson's diversity index across productive rearrangements. TCRdb took over this immuneACCESS table, retaining in-frame rearrangements with V and J assigned. Such tables are incomplete; in checked studies, under half of the missing clones stem from an unresolved V gene, and the remainder is unexplained. V, J and clone size reflect that table, while D and trimming were determined from the DNA. This sample has about 380,000 clones in its table, and around 90% of those were observed once. Jointly, the top ten make up 0.9% to 1.5% of the sample.

Participants in the prospective study were aged about 18 to 95 years, lived in under 30 United States geographic areas, and enrolled through a virtual design. In the prospective study, cohorts were assigned on the basis of participant-reported clinical history obtained from a screening survey and a study questionnaire. Recovered participants in ImmuneRACE Cohort 3 were defined by two consecutive negative NP/OP PCR tests, clearance by a healthcare professional, or resolution of symptoms. In the prospective study, mobile phlebotomists collected whole blood, serum and a nasopharyngeal or oropharyngeal swab from each participant. Prospective study participants could optionally give additional blood draws and questionnaires over a roughly two-month period. Blood samples from the prospective study were shipped frozen or at room temperature prior to DNA extraction. What the study reported, not specific to this receptor: The quantity of clinical and demographic metadata differed by source and by participant and was supplied without curation.

The clonotype was recovered from a woman under 30 who had recovered from COVID-19. Sequencing used PBMCs or T cells enriched from blood (not recorded which).

The nucleotide sequence reads TGTGCCAGCAGCTTACAGGGAAGTGAGCAGTTCTTC. Its product reads: CASSLQGSEQFF. The V and J segments used are TRBV7-9 and TRBJ2-1; the D gene is possibly TRBD1, with 5 bases matching. The CDR3, from cysteine to phenylalanine, totals 12 residues. Only the CDR3 portion is preserved as DNA: 36 bases, with reading frame beginning at the first base. CDR1 and CDR2, per the germline V gene (reference sequence), are SEHNR and FQNEAQ. Between the V and J ends, shortened by 2 bases and 9 bases respectively, the junction contains 8 bases.